The 24 T cell receptor beta chains below come from one sample, sequenced in a study of blood T cell repertoires in COVID-19 (TCRdb year 2020). The library came from the immunoSEQ multiplex PCR assay. In its TCRdb copy, this immuneACCESS table keeps in-frame sequences only and misses some clones. Where compared with another copy, unresolved V genes explain less than half of these, and the others have no known cause. This sample holds roughly 60,000 clones; around 75% were observed only once. About 25% of the sample goes to the ten largest clones. Sequences were obtained from peripheral blood. These receptors were collected from a human donor in a cohort sampled during active COVID-19.

This clone showed up just once. This chain uses TRBV7-9 with TRBJ2-7, with a possible D match to TRBD2 (6 bases). V lost 5 bases, J lost 1 base, and 21 bases lay in between. The CDR3 totals 17 residues. Per the germline V gene, CDR1 is SEHNR and CDR2 is FQNEAQ (reference sequence). CDR3 bases: TGTGCCAGCAGCCTCTCCCCGCCGGCTAGCGATTCCTACGAGCAGTACTTC. Protein sequence: CASSLSPPASDSYEQYF. Based on the CDR3 plus reference TRBV7-9 and TRBJ2-7, the full variable domain is DTGVSQNPRHKITKRGQNVTFRCDPISEHNRLYWYRQTLGQGPEFLTYFQNEAQLEKSRLLSDRFSAERPKGSFSTLEIQRTEQGDSAMYLCASSLSPPASDSYEQYFGPGTRLTVT.

The chain uses TRBV12-3 or TRBV12-4 and TRBJ1-2; D unclear. Trimming left V 3 bases short and J 1 base short, with 3 bases between. The CDR3 is 12 amino acids. CDR3 DNA: TGTGCCAGCAGTTTCCATAACTATGGCTACACCTTC. It translates to CASSFHNYGYTF.

V and J are TRBV7-2 and TRBJ2-3, with TRBD2 identical over 12 bases. Germline loops: CDR1 SGHTA, CDR2 FQGNSA. The CDR3 extends over 16 amino acids. Unmatched junction bases numbered 3, after V lost 3 bases and J lost 2 bases. The CDR3 region is CASSFGTSGPTDTQYF. CDR3 in DNA: TGTGCCAGCAGCTTCGGGACTAGCGGGCCCACAGATACGCAGTATTTT.

The genes are TRBV7-9 and TRBJ2-7; D perhaps matches TRBD1 (7 bases). V lost 7 bases, J lost 5 bases, and 21 bases lay in between. Germline CDR1 is SEHNR and CDR2 is FQNEAQ (reference sequence). The CDR3 runs 15 residues. CDR3 sequence (DNA): TGTGCCAGCACCGCACCTCAGGGGGGCAGGAACGAGCAGTACTTC. It specifies CASTAPQGGRNEQYF.

The chain couples TRBV6-5 to TRBJ1-6, with unresolved D. V shed 7 bases and J shed 5 bases, with 9 bases lying between them. This CDR3 comprises 13 residues. CDR1 is MNHEY and CDR2 is SVGAGI in the germline V gene. DNA of the CDR3: TGTGCCAGCACCTTAACAAATAATTCACCCCTCCACTTT. Encoded protein: CASTLTNNSPLHF.

The DNA of the CDR3 is TGCGCCAGCAGCCAAGGGGGGGCTCGGGTGCAGTATTTT. Amino acid sequence: CASSQGGARVQYF. V usage is TRBV5-1 and J usage is TRBJ2-3; possible D gene TRBD2, 7 bases. V was trimmed by 4 bases and J by 11 bases, leaving 17 bases between them. Germline assignment: CDR1 SGHRS and CDR2 YFSETQ. This CDR3 is 13 amino acids long. The variable domain in full, completed from reference TRBV5-1 and TRBJ2-3, reads KAGVTQTPRYLIKTRGQQVTLSCSPISGHRSVSWYQQTPGQGLQFLFEYFSETQRNKGNFPGRFSGRQFSNSRSEMNVSTLELGDSALYLCASSQGGARVQYFGPGTRLTVL.

J is TRBJ2-3 and V is TRBV5-4; 8 bases are a match to TRBD2. With V trimmed by 7 bases and J by 1 base, 20 bases remained unmatched. The CDR3 is made up of 19 amino acids. The germline CDR1 and CDR2 sequences are SGHNT and YYREEE (reference sequence). The CDR3 DNA reads TGTGCCAGCGGCTCGCGAAGGGCTAGCGGGTCGGACCGCACAGATACGCAGTATTTT. Protein product: CASGSRRASGSDRTDTQYF.

This sequence joins TRBV5-1 and TRBJ2-3; TRBD1 agrees at 8 bases. The CDR3 length is 15 residues. Per germline, CDR1 SGHRS and CDR2 YFSETQ. The ends lost 1 base at V and 1 base at J; junction bases unmatched: 2. Written as DNA, the CDR3 is TGCGCCAGCAGCTTGTGGGGACAGGGCACAGATACGCAGTATTTT. Protein sequence: CASSLWGQGTDTQYF. The variable domain in full, with the rest retrieved from reference TRBV5-1 and TRBJ2-3, is KAGVTQTPRYLIKTRGQQVTLSCSPISGHRSVSWYQQTPGQGLQFLFEYFSETQRNKGNFPGRFSGRQFSNSRSEMNVSTLELGDSALYLCASSLWGQGTDTQYFGPGTRLTVL.

This clone has only a few counts. The genes are TRBV18 and TRBJ1-2; unclear D gene. Looked up from germline, CDR1 is KGHSH and CDR2 is LQKENI. This CDR3 comprises 16 residues. The germline V and J ends were trimmed by 3 bases and 3 bases, with 17 bases remaining between them. The DNA for the CDR3 is TGTGCCAGCTCACCTTTTAACCCGGCGGTAGACTATGGCTACACCTTC. Amino acids: CASSPFNPAVDYGYTF.

The rearrangement links TRBV4-1 to TRBJ2-3, with D perhaps matching TRBD1 (5 bases). The CDR3 length is 16 residues. Per the germline V gene, CDR1 is MGHRA and CDR2 is YSYEKL. Trimming took off 4 bases at V and 6 bases at J, with 20 bases between the two ends. The CDR3 loop is CASSPRRKSGQDTQYF. The CDR3 DNA reads as TGCGCCAGCAGCCCTCGAAGAAAGTCAGGGCAGGATACGCAGTATTTT.

This chain connects TRBV5-6 to TRBJ2-2, with 10 bases fitting TRBD2. There are 16 residues in the CDR3. Germline assignment: CDR1 SGHDT and CDR2 YYEEEE. Trimming removed 3 bases from V and 1 base from J; junction bases left unmatched: 3. This CDR3 reads CASSSLAGENTGELFF. The DNA for the CDR3 is TGTGCCAGCAGCTCCCTAGCGGGAGAGAACACCGGGGAGCTGTTTTTT.

The genes are TRBV19 and TRBJ1-6, with D possibly being TRBD1 (6 bases). The V end lost 3 bases, the J end lost 7 bases, and 13 bases lay between the germline ends. This CDR3 has 15 amino acids. Germline assignment: CDR1 LNHDA and CDR2 SQIVND (reference sequence). The CDR3 sequence is CASSMGGTINSPLHF. The CDR3 DNA follows: TGTGCCAGTAGTATGGGGGGGACAATAAATTCACCCCTCCACTTT. Combining the CDR3 with reference TRBV19 and TRBJ1-6 gives the whole variable domain DGGITQSPKYLFRKEGQNVTLSCEQNLNHDAMYWYRQDPGQGLRLIYYSQIVNDFQKGDIAEGYSVSREKKESFPLTVTSAQKNPTAFYLCASSMGGTINSPLHFGNGTRLTVT.

This clone appeared a single time. This chain connects TRBV18 to TRBJ2-3, with TRBD2 matching 11 bases. Germline trimming cut 4 bases from V and 4 bases from J; bases unmatched to any gene: 10. Germline V gene lookup returns CDR1 KGHSH and CDR2 LQKENI. The CDR3 spans 17 residues. This chain's CDR3 is CASSRLTSGSGADTQYF. The CDR3 nucleotides read TGTGCCAGCTCACGACTCACTAGCGGGAGCGGGGCAGATACGCAGTATTTT.

The chain combines TRBV11-2 with TRBJ1-1; TRBD1 aligns across 8 bases. This CDR3 is built from 14 residues. The trim removed 1 base at V and 5 bases at J, leaving 3 bases unmatched. Germline values: CDR1 SGHAT, CDR2 FQNNGV. The CDR3 spells CASSLARGRTEAFF. The CDR3 coding sequence is TGTGCCAGCAGCTTAGCCAGGGGGCGGACTGAAGCTTTCTTT.

The chain carries TRBV28 and TRBJ2-7; D might be TRBD2 (5 bases). Germline values: CDR1 MDHEN, CDR2 SYDVKM. This CDR3 comprises 14 residues. Trimming left V 2 bases short and J 3 bases short, with 11 bases between. The CDR3 reads CASSLIFGSYEQYF. CDR3 bases: TGTGCCAGCAGTTTAATCTTTGGGAGCTACGAGCAGTACTTC. Based on the CDR3 plus reference TRBV28 and TRBJ2-7, the full variable domain is DVKVTQSSRYLVKRTGEKVFLECVQDMDHENMFWYRQDPGLGLRLIYFSYDVKMKEKGDIPEGYSVSREKKERFSLILESASTNQTSMYLCASSLIFGSYEQYFGPGTRLTVT.

The chain couples TRBV9 to TRBJ1-5, with unresolved D. Germline V gives CDR1 SGDLS, CDR2 YYNGEE. V was pared by 0 bases and J by 3 bases, with 13 bases between. The CDR3 extends over 16 amino acids. The CDR3 here is CASSVDREDANQPQHF. CDR3 bases: TGTGCCAGCAGCGTAGATAGGGAGGATGCCAATCAGCCCCAGCATTTT.

This rearrangement joins TRBV18 to TRBJ2-3, with D tentatively TRBD1 (5 bases). This CDR3 spans 12 amino acids. Per germline, CDR1 KGHSH and CDR2 LQKENI. V lost 4 bases and J lost 5, with 7 bases in between. The CDR3 coding sequence is TGTGCCAGCTCACAAACAGGAGATACGCAGTATTTT. It translates to CASSQTGDTQYF.

J is TRBJ1-4 and V is TRBV6-5; D ambiguous. V lost 2 bases and J 7 bases, leaving 17 bases between the germline ends. The CDR3 contains 16 residues. Germline V lookup: CDR1 MNHEY, CDR2 SVGAGI. DNA of the CDR3: TGTGCCAGCAGTTACGGCCTCACCCCAAGTGGTGAAAAACTGTTTTTT. Amino acid sequence: CASSYGLTPSGEKLFF.

The chain is built from TRBV5-1 and TRBJ2-5; 10 bases are a match to TRBD1. The CDR3 sequence is 15 residues long. The germline CDR1 and CDR2 sequences are SGHRS and YFSETQ. The V segment lost 3 bases and the J segment 3 bases; nucleotides outside the gene matches: 5. The chain's CDR3 is CASSYAGTGEETQYF. CDR3 DNA: TGCGCCAGCAGCTACGCCGGGACAGGGGAAGAGACCCAGTACTTC. The full variable domain, completed using reference TRBV5-1 and TRBJ2-5, is KAGVTQTPRYLIKTRGQQVTLSCSPISGHRSVSWYQQTPGQGLQFLFEYFSETQRNKGNFPGRFSGRQFSNSRSEMNVSTLELGDSALYLCASSYAGTGEETQYFGPGTRLLVL.

The chain joins TRBV4-2 to TRBJ2-7, with 9 bases aligning to TRBD2. The V and J ends lost 0 bases and 6 bases, in that order; junction bases with no gene match: 6. The CDR3 sequence is 15 residues long. Germline CDR1 reads LGHNA; CDR2 reads YNFKEQ. This CDR3 reads CASSQELAGVGEQYF. CDR3 nucleotides: TGTGCCAGCAGCCAAGAGTTAGCGGGAGTCGGCGAGCAGTACTTC.

DNA for the CDR3: TGCGCCAGCGGCACGGGTTCGAACGTGAACACTGAAGCTTTCTTT. Protein sequence: CASGTGSNVNTEAFF. The V gene is TRBV5-1, the J gene TRBJ1-1; no firm D call. The length of the CDR3 is 15 residues. Germline CDR1 SGHRS, CDR2 YFSETQ. The V end lost 7 bases, the J end lost 0 bases, and 16 bases lay between the germline ends. Based on the CDR3 plus reference TRBV5-1 and TRBJ1-1, the full variable domain is KAGVTQTPRYLIKTRGQQVTLSCSPISGHRSVSWYQQTPGQGLQFLFEYFSETQRNKGNFPGRFSGRQFSNSRSEMNVSTLELGDSALYLCASGTGSNVNTEAFFGQGTRLTVV.

The genes are TRBV10-1 and TRBJ2-3, with 13 bases fitting TRBD2. With V trimmed by 5 bases and J by 6 bases, 8 bases remained unmatched. In germline, CDR1 is WNHNN, CDR2 SYGVQD (reference sequence). The CDR3 runs 16 residues. As DNA, the CDR3 is TGCGCCAGCAGTTTTGGACTAGCGGGAGCTGGGGATACGCAGTATTTT. Translating it yields CASSFGLAGAGDTQYF.

This rearrangement joins TRBV7-5 to TRBJ2-1; the table's D call, TRBD2, has no DNA check behind it. TRBV7-5 is reported as a pseudogene. This CDR3 has 17 amino acids. The CDR3 loop is CVRSCVRTSGRRDEQFF. As DNA, the CDR3 is TGTGTCAGAAGCTGTGTGAGGACTAGCGGGAGGCGCGATGAGCAGTTCTTC.

V gene TRBV29-1 combines with J gene TRBJ1-1, with a weak D call TRBD1 (6 bases). CDR1 and CDR2 (germline): SQVTM, ANQGSEA. The CDR3 is 11 amino acids. Trimming left V 6 bases short and J 7 bases short, with 12 bases between. In nucleotides, the CDR3 is TGCAGCGTGACGACAGGCCTTGAAGCTTTCTTT. Amino acid sequence: CSVTTGLEAFF.